The 9 T cell receptor beta chains given below trace back to one sample, sequenced in a study of cytomegalovirus exposure and HLA in healthy donors. It was with 60 Vbeta and 13 Jbeta primers that the PCR ran. Profiling relied on immunoSEQ multiplex PCR, and the TCRdb table lists in-frame clones only, not all of them. The sample lists around 160,000 clones, approximately 62% occurring once. The sample consisted of PBMCs. These receptors were obtained from a man between 50 and 59 years old in good health and CMV-seronegative.

The J gene is TRBJ1-1, the V gene TRBV10-2, with D unclear. There are 12 residues in the CDR3. Germline CDR1 and CDR2: WSHSY and SAAADI. Deletions cut 3 bases from V and 7 bases from J, with 9 bases between. In DNA form, the CDR3 reads TGCGCCAGCAGTGACAGGTCCGTTGAAGCTTTCTTT. Translated: CASSDRSVEAFF.

This chain uses TRBV2 with TRBJ2-7; weak D call: TRBD2 (6 bases). V shed 4 bases and J shed 4 bases, with 14 bases lying between them. The CDR3 runs to 14 residues. Germline lookup yields CDR1 SNHLY and CDR2 FYNNEI. The CDR3 here is CASSGRFAGYEQYF. CDR3 sequence (DNA): TGTGCCAGCAGTGGCAGGTTTGCGGGATACGAGCAGTACTTC.

This sequence joins TRBV9 and TRBJ1-2, with D possibly TRBD1 on 5 matching bases. Germline CDR1 and CDR2: SGDLS and YYNGEE. V was clipped by 4 bases and J by 5 bases, with 12 bases between them. The CDR3 extends over 13 amino acids. DNA of the CDR3: TGTGCCAGCAGCACCCAGGGTCGGTATGGCTACACCTTC. Protein: CASSTQGRYGYTF.

The J gene is TRBJ1-6, the V gene TRBV19; the match to TRBD1 covers 9 bases. CDR1 is LNHDA, CDR2 SQIVND, per germline (reference sequence). The V gene end was trimmed by 2 bases and the J gene end by 7 bases; junction bases not matched to a gene: 12. The length of the CDR3 is 18 residues. The CDR3: CASSIKRADRGWNSPLHF. The CDR3 DNA reads TGTGCCAGTAGTATAAAGAGGGCGGACAGGGGCTGGAATTCACCCCTCCACTTT.

This clone was detected a few times. The V call is TRBV7-2, the J call TRBJ1-2; TRBD1 matches 7 bases. J lost 6 bases, V lost 4 bases, and 14 bases had no gene match. This CDR3 region has 16 residues. Germline loops: CDR1 SGHTA, CDR2 FQGNSA. The CDR3 is CASSSSPTGPIDGYTF. CDR3 bases: TGTGCCAGCAGCTCCTCCCCGACAGGGCCTATTGATGGCTACACCTTC.

V usage is TRBV29-1 and J usage is TRBJ2-5; weak D call: TRBD2 (6 bases). The end of the DNA is better explained by TRBJ2-7, so the J call may be wrong. The CDR3 contains 12 residues. Looked up from germline, CDR1 is SQVTM and CDR2 is ANQGSEA. Here the CDR3 reads CSVVGGDYEQYF. Written as DNA, the CDR3 is TGCAGCGTTGTCGGCGGGGACTACGAGCAGTACTTC.

V gene TRBV18 combines with J gene TRBJ2-3, with 10 bases matching TRBD2. The CDR3 covers 17 residues. The J segment lost 0 bases and the V segment lost 3 bases, leaving 6 bases of the junction unmatched. The germline CDR1 and CDR2 sequences are KGHSH and LQKENI. Written as DNA, the CDR3 is TGTGCCAGCTCACCGCGGACTAGCGGATTTAGCACAGATACGCAGTATTTT. This codes for CASSPRTSGFSTDTQYF.

The chain has TRBV10-2 and TRBJ1-2, with a tentative D call TRBD1 (6 bases). V lost 2 bases and J lost 9, with 16 bases in between. This CDR3 region has 14 residues. Germline V lookup: CDR1 WSHSY, CDR2 SAAADI. CDR3 residues: CASSEIDRTFSYTF. The CDR3 nucleotides read TGCGCCAGCAGTGAGATAGACAGGACTTTTAGCTACACCTTC.

The chain is built from TRBV29-1 and TRBJ1-2; a weak D match, TRBD1 (6 bases). V lost 7 bases, J lost 3 bases, and 15 bases lay in between. The CDR3 covers 13 residues. CDR1 SQVTM and CDR2 ANQGSEA come from the germline V gene. CDR3 in amino acids: CSGKGRGDYGYTF. DNA of the CDR3: TGCAGCGGGAAGGGCAGGGGAGACTATGGCTACACCTTC.